The clone carrying this T cell receptor (beta chain) showed up just a few times. The antigen remains unidentified. The data originate from a study of response to subunit inactivated influenza vaccine. Overall study findings and caveats: Authors suggested that a seasonal influenza vaccination recruits few new T cells each time.

TCRdb ran MiXCR on the RT-PCR reads and lists one entry per CDR3 protein. The sample carries 650,000 to 850,000 distinct CDR3 sequences, approximately 15% recorded once. V gave up 3 bases and J gave up 0 bases, with 9 bases separating them. In germline, CDR1 is DFQATT, CDR2 SNEGSKA (reference sequence). This CDR3 region has 13 residues. V and J are TRBV20-1 and TRBJ2-7, with D possibly being TRBD2 (6 bases). The starting material was PBMCs from blood, obtained less than 15 days before vaccination. The sequence was collected from a man aged 45 to 65 who received an inactivated influenza vaccine. For the CDR3, the DNA is TGCAGTGCTAGGGGACTGAACTCCTACGAGCAGTACTTC. This gives the protein CSARGLNSYEQYF.